These 4 T cell receptor beta chains came from one sample sequenced in a study of tumor-infiltrating lymphocytes in primary liver carcinoma. Extraction also yielded germline DNA, while blood RNA was obtained from unsorted whole blood. A constant-region primer served to make TCR beta cDNA from approximately 490 ng total RNA. Three nested multiplex PCR rounds, a slightly modified ARM-PCR, produced the libraries for TCR beta. Each of the first two PCR rounds ran nine to ten cycles with TRBV1-TRBV30 forward and C-beta reverse primers. From the multiplex PCR reads, TCRdb called clonotypes with MiXCR, one entry per CDR3 protein. The sample lists 190,000 or so distinct CDR3 sequences, 65% seen once, with approximately 6.5% in the top ten. Input material: peripheral blood. The receptors come from a woman in her sixties or seventies with primary liver carcinoma and hepatitis B virus infection.

V and J are TRBV6-6 and TRBJ2-2; maybe TRBD1 (6 bases). V lost 5 bases and J lost 4, with 14 bases in between. This CDR3 is built from 15 residues. Germline V gene lookup returns CDR1 MNHNY and CDR2 SVGAGI (reference sequence). CDR3 sequence reads: CASSDRRGITGELFF. As DNA, the CDR3 is TGTGCCAGCAGTGACCGTAGGGGGATCACCGGGGAGCTGTTTTTT.

This clonotype came up many times. The chain uses TRBV12-3 or TRBV12-4 and TRBJ1-4; 10 bases agree with TRBD1. The J segment lost 10 bases and the V segment lost 5 bases, leaving 10 bases of the junction unmatched. The CDR3 consists of 15 residues. CDR3 region: CASSLTGGGDGKLFF. DNA for the CDR3: TGTGCCAGCAGTCTGACAGGGGGCGGGGATGGAAAACTGTTTTTT.

This chain uses TRBV11-2 with TRBJ2-7; no firm D call. CDR1 and CDR2 (germline): SGHAT, FQNNGV. CDR3 length: 14 amino acids. V was clipped by 8 bases and J by 1 base, with 15 bases between them. CDR3 residues: CASGMGIPSYEQYF. The CDR3 bases are TGTGCCAGCGGCATGGGTATCCCTTCCTACGAGCAGTACTTC. The full variable domain, rest sourced from reference TRBV11-2 and TRBJ2-7, is EAGVAQSPRYKIIEKRQSVAFWCNPISGHATLYWYQQILGQGPKLLIQFQNNGVVDDSQLPKDRFSAERLKGVDSTLKIQPAKLEDSAVYLCASGMGIPSYEQYFGPGTRLTVT.

This clonotype occurred many times. This sequence joins TRBV30 and TRBJ2-3; perhaps TRBD2 as D (6 bases). CDR1 and CDR2 (germline): GTSNPN, SVGIG (reference sequence). There are 14 residues in the CDR3. V was clipped by 3 bases and J by 2 bases, with 12 bases between them. The CDR3 region has the DNA TGTGCCTGGAGCTCGGGAGATTACACAGATACGCAGTATTTT. Its protein product is CAWSSGDYTDTQYF.